This record concerns one T cell receptor (beta chain) sequence. Its antigen remains unidentified. Clones were read by immunoSEQ multiplex PCR, and TCRdb kept only the in-frame ones, dropping some. The sample holds roughly 100,000 clones, around four fifths seen once. The V gene's germline CDR1 is MDHEN and CDR2 SYDVKM. The CDR3 length is 15 residues. The junction had 9 bases not matched to a gene; V was cut back by 3 bases and J by 5 bases. These data come from a study of PD-L1 blockade in urothelial cancer. Whole-study context: About 85% of the 29 patients were men with bladder-origin urothelial cancer. Timepoints chosen for blood analysis were 3 weeks (second dose) and 6 weeks after treatment start.

Study outcomes and limitations: Prediction of better survival came from below-median pretreatment blood TCR clonality.

Noted time point: peripheral blood 6 weeks after treatment start. Material: PBMCs, obtained around atezolizumab (anti-PD-L1) treatment. This sequence joins TRBV28 and TRBJ2-5, with 7 bases lining up with TRBD2. This sequence originates from a man aged 70 or older with urothelial cancer. The CDR3 region is CASSLEQGGWETQYF. DNA for the CDR3: TGTGCCAGCAGTTTGGAGCAGGGAGGGTGGGAGACCCAGTACTTC.